This T cell receptor beta chain is from a study of blood T cell repertoires in COVID-19. Across the whole study: Acute and convalescent COVID-19 specimens originated in the United States, Italy and Spain. The analysed material was cDNA or gDNA that came from T cells, B-cell-depleted T cells, or PBMCs.

The V gene end was trimmed by 3 bases and the J gene end by 7 bases; junction bases not matched to a gene: 5. This CDR3 contains 16 residues. Per the germline V gene, CDR1 is SGHTA and CDR2 is FQGNSA. TCRdb keeps only in-frame clones here, not all; method: immunoSEQ multiplex PCR. The table records about 18,000 clones, 80% of them present only once. The gene calls are TRBV7-2 and TRBJ1-6; TRBD1 matches at 11 bases. Sequencing was performed on peripheral blood. The TCR was taken from a man older than 75 with acute or convalescent COVID-19. The CDR3 bases are TGTGCCAGCAGCTTTGGACAGGGGGCTGGAAATTCACCCCTCCACTTT. Translated, it gives CASSFGQGAGNSPLHF.